This T cell receptor (beta chain) emerged from a study of shared clonotypes between healthy human individuals. In germline, CDR1 is LNHDA, CDR2 SQIVND (reference sequence). The CDR3 consists of 15 residues. The V segment lost 3 bases and the J segment 6 bases; nucleotides outside the gene matches: 7. Genomic DNA of every subset was divided equally among multiple immunoSEQ plates. Some clones are missing from TCRdb's copy, which holds only in-frame ones; the method was immunoSEQ multiplex PCR. The table lists approximately 1,500,000 clones, about 98% of them singletons. The donor population consisted of healthy HIV-negative adults with no recent acute infections or vaccinations. Naive CD45RA+ and memory CD45RA-negative subsets were split from CD4+ cells.

This sequence was found in a man aged 25-45 years in good health. The source material was naive CD4+ T cells sorted from blood. The subset: CD45RA+ positively selected. The chain employs TRBV19 and TRBJ2-3; 9 nucleotides line up with TRBD2. CDR3 nucleotides: TGTGCCAGTAGTATCGCTCTAGCGGGACCCGATACGCAGTATTTT. Protein: CASSIALAGPDTQYF.